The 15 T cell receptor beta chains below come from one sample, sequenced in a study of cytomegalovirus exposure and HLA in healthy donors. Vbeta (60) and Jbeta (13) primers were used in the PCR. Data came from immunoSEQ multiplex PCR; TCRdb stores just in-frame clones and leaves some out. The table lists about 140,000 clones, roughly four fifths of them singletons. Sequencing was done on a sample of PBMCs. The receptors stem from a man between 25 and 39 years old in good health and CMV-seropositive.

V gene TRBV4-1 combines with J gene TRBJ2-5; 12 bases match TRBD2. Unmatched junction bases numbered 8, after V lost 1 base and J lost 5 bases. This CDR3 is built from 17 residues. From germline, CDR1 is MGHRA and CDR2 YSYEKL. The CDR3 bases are TGCGCCAGCAGCCAAGTCAGTGGACTAGCGGGAATGGAGACCCAGTACTTC. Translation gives CASSQVSGLAGMETQYF.

The CDR3 DNA reads as TGTGCCAGCAGCCAAGATGGCCTAGCGGGAGGGACCGGGGAGCTGTTTTTT. Translated, it gives CASSQDGLAGGTGELFF. The chain couples TRBV4-2 to TRBJ2-2; the match to TRBD2 covers 12 bases. V trimming: 0 bases; J trimming: 5 bases; junction bases outside the gene matches: 4. The CDR3 spans 17 residues. The germline CDR1 and CDR2 sequences are LGHNA and YNFKEQ.

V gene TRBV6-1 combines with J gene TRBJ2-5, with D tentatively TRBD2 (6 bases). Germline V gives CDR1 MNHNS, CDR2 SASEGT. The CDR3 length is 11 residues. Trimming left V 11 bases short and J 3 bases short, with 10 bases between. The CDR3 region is CASGGEETQYF. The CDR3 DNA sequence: TGTGCCTCCGGAGGGGAAGAGACCCAGTACTTC.

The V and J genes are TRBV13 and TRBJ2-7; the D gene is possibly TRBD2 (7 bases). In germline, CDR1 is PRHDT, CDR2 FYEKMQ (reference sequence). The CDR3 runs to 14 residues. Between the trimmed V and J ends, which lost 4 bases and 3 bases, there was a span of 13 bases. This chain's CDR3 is CASSSLGGGYEQYF. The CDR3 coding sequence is TGTGCCAGCAGCTCCTTGGGAGGGGGCTACGAGCAGTACTTC.

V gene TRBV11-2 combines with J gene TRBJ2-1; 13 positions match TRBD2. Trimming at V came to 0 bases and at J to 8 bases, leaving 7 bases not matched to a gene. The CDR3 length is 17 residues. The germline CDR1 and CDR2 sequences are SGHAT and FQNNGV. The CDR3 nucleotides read TGTGCCAGCAGCTTAGATCTGTTACTAGCGGGAGGGGATGAGCAGTTCTTC. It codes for CASSLDLLLAGGDEQFF.

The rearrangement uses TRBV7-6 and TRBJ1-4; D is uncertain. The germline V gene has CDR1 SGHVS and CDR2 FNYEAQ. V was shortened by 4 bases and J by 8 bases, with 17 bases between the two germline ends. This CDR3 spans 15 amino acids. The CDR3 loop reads CASSSNTGPGEKLFF. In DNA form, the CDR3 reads TGTGCCAGCAGCTCCAATACGGGTCCCGGGGAAAAACTGTTTTTT. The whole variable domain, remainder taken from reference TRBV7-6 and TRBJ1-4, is GAGVSQSPRYKVTKRGQDVALRCDPISGHVSLYWYRQALGQGPEFLTYFNYEAQQDKSGLPNDRFSAERPEGSISTLTIQRTEQRDSAMYRCASSSNTGPGEKLFFGSGTQLSVL.

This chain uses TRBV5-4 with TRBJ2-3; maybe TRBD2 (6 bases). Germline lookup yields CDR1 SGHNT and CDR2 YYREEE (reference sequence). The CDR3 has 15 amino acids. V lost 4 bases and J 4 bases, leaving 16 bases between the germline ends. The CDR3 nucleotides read TGTGCCAGCAGCCCACTTCCGGGGGAAGCAGATACGCAGTATTTT. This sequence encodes CASSPLPGEADTQYF.

This CDR3 is CASTPGQGLTEQFF. CDR3 DNA sequence: TGTGCCAGCACCCCCGGACAGGGATTAACTGAGCAGTTCTTC. The chain is built from TRBV28 and TRBJ2-1, with 8 bases aligning to TRBD1. V lost 7 bases to trimming and J lost 9 bases; unmatched junction nucleotides: 11. The CDR3 loop spans 14 amino acids. The germline CDR1 and CDR2 sequences are MDHEN and SYDVKM.

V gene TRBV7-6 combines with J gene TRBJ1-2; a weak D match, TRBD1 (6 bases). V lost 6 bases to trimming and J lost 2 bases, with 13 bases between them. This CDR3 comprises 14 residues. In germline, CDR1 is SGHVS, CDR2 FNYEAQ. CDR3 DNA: TGTGCCAGCAGTCGGGACACCCTCAACTATGGCTACACCTTC. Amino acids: CASSRDTLNYGYTF.

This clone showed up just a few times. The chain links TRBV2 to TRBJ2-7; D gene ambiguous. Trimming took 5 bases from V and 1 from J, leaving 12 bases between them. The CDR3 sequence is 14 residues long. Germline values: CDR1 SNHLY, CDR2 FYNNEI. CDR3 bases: TGTGCCAGCAGTTTCGACACTCAATCCTACGAGCAGTACTTC. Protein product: CASSFDTQSYEQYF. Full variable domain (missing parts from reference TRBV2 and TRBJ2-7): EPEVTQTPSHQVTQMGQEVILRCVPISNHLYFYWYRQILGQKVEFLVSFYNNEISEKSEIFDDQFSVERPDGSNFTLKIRSTKLEDSAMYFCASSFDTQSYEQYFGPGTRLTVT.

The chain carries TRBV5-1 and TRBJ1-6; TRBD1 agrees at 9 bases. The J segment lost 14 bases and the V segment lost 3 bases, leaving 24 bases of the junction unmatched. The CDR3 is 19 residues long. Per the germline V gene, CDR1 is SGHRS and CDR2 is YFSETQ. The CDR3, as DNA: TGCGCCAGCAGCTGGGTTAACCTCGCCTCGTCTTTAGGGACAGGGTCCCTCCACTTT. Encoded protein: CASSWVNLASSLGTGSLHF.

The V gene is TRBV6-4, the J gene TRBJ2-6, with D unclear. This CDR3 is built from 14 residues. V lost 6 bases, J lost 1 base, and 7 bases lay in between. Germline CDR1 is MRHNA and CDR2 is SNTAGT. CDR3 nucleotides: TGTGCCAGCAGATCAGATTCTGGGGCCAACGTCCTGACTTTC. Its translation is CASRSDSGANVLTF.

CDR3 DNA: TGTGCCAGCAACGACGGGATAACTGAAGCTTTCTTT. Translating gives CASNDGITEAFF. This chain connects TRBV28 to TRBJ1-1, with no clear D. Per the germline V gene, CDR1 is MDHEN and CDR2 is SYDVKM. The CDR3 is 12 residues long. V lost 7 bases and J lost 5, with 11 bases in between.

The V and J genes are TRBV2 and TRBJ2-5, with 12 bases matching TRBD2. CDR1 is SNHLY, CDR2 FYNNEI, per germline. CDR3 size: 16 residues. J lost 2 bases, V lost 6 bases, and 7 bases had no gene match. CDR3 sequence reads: CASSVTLAGGQETQYF. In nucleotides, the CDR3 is TGTGCCAGCAGCGTGACGCTAGCGGGGGGGCAAGAGACCCAGTACTTC.

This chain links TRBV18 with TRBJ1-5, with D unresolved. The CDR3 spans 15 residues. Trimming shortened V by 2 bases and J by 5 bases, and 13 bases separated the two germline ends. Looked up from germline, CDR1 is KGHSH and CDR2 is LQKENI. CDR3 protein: CASSPDPARDQPQHF. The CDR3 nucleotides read TGTGCCAGCTCACCAGATCCGGCGAGGGATCAGCCCCAGCATTTT.